This T cell receptor beta chain originates from a study of radiotherapy plus CTLA-4 blockade in lung cancer. Looking at the study overall: Of all patients, about 17% responded objectively and 25% to 35% showed disease control.

Trimming shortened V by 4 bases and J by 7 bases, and 4 bases separated the two germline ends. The length of the CDR3 is 9 residues. Germline CDR1 and CDR2: SQVTM and ANQGSEA. Study-wide findings and caveats: With interferon-beta, early dynamics of blood T cell clones were reported to best predict response. Expansion in blood of tumor-derived TCR clones was seen after radiotherapy plus ipilimumab.

Measured with immunoSEQ multiplex PCR; TCRdb has only the in-frame clones, and not every one. The sample has approximately 94,000 clones; around 80% are singletons. Details on this clone: Its antigen remains unknown.

Sequenced here: peripheral blood, sampled from a patient treated with radiotherapy plus ipilimumab. The sequence was collected from a human donor with non-small cell lung cancer that progressed on radiotherapy plus ipilimumab. This chain uses TRBV29-1 with TRBJ1-2; D is undetermined. DNA of the CDR3: TGCAGCGTTGTCCCTGGCTACACCTTC. This encodes CSVVPGYTF.